These T cell receptor beta chains were read from a single sample in a study of blood T cell repertoires in COVID-19. Libraries were prepared by immunoSEQ multiplex PCR; TCRdb keeps only in-frame clonotypes and omits some of them. Of more than 95,000 clones detected, roughly 90% appear once; the ten largest clones hold 3.5%. The sequenced sample was peripheral blood. The receptors shown here come from an older woman with acute or convalescent COVID-19. CDR3s include the opening cysteine and the closing phenylalanine or tryptophan. D genes are given only for firm matches. Clone size is stated in some rows and not others, as once, few, many or a class when expanded.

>11|TRBV20-1|NA|TRBJ2-5|NA
TGCTCCTCCATACAGATGGGGACCCAGTACTTC
CSSIQMGTQYF
>14|TRBV14|TRBD2|TRBJ2-5|once
TGTGCCAGCAGCCGACTAGCCCTCCAAGAGACCCAGTACTTC
CASSRLALQETQYF
>15|TRBV10-2|TRBD1|TRBJ1-2|NA
TGCGCCGCACTCGGGGACAGGGACGCTTTGTATGGCTACACCTTC
CAALGDRDALYGYTF
>16|TRBV24-1|TRBD2|TRBJ2-1|NA
TGTGCCACCAGTGACCGTACTAGCGGGAGCCTCAATGAGCAGTTCTTC
CATSDRTSGSLNEQFF
>18|TRBV27|TRBD2|TRBJ2-3|NA
TGTGCCAGCAGTTTCGGGCCTTCAAGCGGGAGCTTTGCAGATACGCAGTATTTT
CASSFGPSSGSFADTQYF
>15|TRBV7-9|TRBD1|TRBJ1-2|NA
TGTGCCAGCAGCTTCGTCGGACAGGCGAACTATGGCTACACCTTC
CASSFVGQANYGYTF
>14|TRBV3-1/TRBV3-2|NA|TRBJ2-4|NA
TGTGCCAGCAGCCAGAGACTAGCCAAAAACATTCAGTACTTC
CASSQRLAKNIQYF
>14|TRBV28|TRBD1|TRBJ1-5|NA
TGTGCCAGCCGGGACAGGGTCCCCAATCAGCCCCAGCATTTT
CASRDRVPNQPQHF
>17|TRBV2|NA|TRBJ1-5|NA
TGTGCCAGCAGTGAAAGCCGACGGAGCTATAGCAATCAGCCCCAGCATTTT
CASSESRRSYSNQPQHF
>13|TRBV6-5|TRBD1|TRBJ1-2|NA
TGTGCCAGCAGTAGCCGGGACAGGGCCGGCTACACCTTC
CASSSRDRAGYTF